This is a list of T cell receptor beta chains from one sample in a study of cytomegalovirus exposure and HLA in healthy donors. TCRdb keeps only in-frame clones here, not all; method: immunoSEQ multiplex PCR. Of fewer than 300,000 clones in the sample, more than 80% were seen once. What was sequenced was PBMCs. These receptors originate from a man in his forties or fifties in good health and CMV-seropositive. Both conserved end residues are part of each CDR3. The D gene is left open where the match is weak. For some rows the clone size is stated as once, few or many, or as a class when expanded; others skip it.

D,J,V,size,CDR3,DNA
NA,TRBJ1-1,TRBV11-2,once,CASSLSQGNTEAFF,TGTGCCAGCAGCTTGTCCCAGGGAAACACTGAAGCTTTCTTT
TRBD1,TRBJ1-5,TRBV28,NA,CASRPGQGRWDQPQHF,TGTGCCAGCAGACCTGGACAGGGGCGGTGGGATCAGCCCCAGCATTTT
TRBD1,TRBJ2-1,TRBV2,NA,CASIFLGGPRNEQFF,TGTGCCAGCATTTTCTTAGGGGGCCCTCGCAATGAGCAGTTCTTC
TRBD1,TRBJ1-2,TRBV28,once,CASSPGTVYGYTF,TGTGCCAGCAGCCCGGGGACAGTCTATGGCTACACCTTC
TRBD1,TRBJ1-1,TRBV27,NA,CASSRQGAINTEAFF,TGTGCCAGCAGTCGGCAGGGGGCAATTAACACTGAAGCTTTCTTT
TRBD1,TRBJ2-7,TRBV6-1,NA,CASSDYYGQVYEQYF,TGTGCCAGCAGTGATTACTACGGACAGGTCTACGAGCAGTACTTC
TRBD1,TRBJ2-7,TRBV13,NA,CASSPQRTGAPYEQYF,TGTGCCAGCAGCCCGCAAAGGACAGGGGCGCCCTACGAGCAGTACTTC
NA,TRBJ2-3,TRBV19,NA,CASSIPGADTQYF,TGTGCCAGTAGTATCCCGGGAGCAGATACGCAGTATTTT
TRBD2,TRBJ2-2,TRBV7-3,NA,CASSFSGSIGELFF,TGTGCCAGCAGCTTTAGCGGGAGTATCGGGGAGCTGTTTTTT
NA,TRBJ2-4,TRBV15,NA,CATSPPAGAAKNIQYF,TGTGCCACCAGCCCTCCGGCAGGGGCAGCCAAAAACATTCAGTACTTC
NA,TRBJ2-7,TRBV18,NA,CASSPGPAGYEQYF,TGTGCCAGCTCACCGGGGCCAGCAGGCTACGAGCAGTACTTC
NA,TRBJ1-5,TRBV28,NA,CASSFGGGRSNQPQHF,TGTGCCAGCAGTTTTGGGGGGGGTAGGAGCAATCAGCCCCAGCATTTT
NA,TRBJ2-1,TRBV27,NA,CASSFTVNEQFF,TGTGCCAGCAGTTTTACAGTGAATGAGCAGTTCTTC
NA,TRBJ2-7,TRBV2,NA,CASDRGGEQYF,TGTGCCAGCGATAGGGGAGGCGAGCAGTACTTC
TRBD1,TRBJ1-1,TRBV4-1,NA,CASSQQRGRDTEAFF,TGCGCCAGCAGCCAACAAAGGGGGCGCGACACTGAAGCTTTCTTT
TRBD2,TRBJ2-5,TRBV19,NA,CASSISVNGRSQETQYF,TGTGCCAGTAGTATATCGGTTAACGGGAGGTCGCAAGAGACCCAGTACTTC
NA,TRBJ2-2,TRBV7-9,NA,CASSPLGRRANTGELFF,TGTGCCAGCAGCCCACTGGGGCGGAGGGCGAACACCGGGGAGCTGTTTTTT
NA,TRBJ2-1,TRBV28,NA,CASSYDSSSYNEQFF,TGTGCCAGCAGTTATGACTCTAGCTCCTACAATGAGCAGTTCTTC
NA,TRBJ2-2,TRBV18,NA,CASSLEQGNTGELFF,TGTGCCAGCTCACTAGAACAGGGGAACACCGGGGAGCTGTTTTTT
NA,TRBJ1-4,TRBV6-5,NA,CASSYGPRGGGEKLFF,TGTGCCAGCAGTTATGGACCCAGGGGCGGTGGGGAAAAACTGTTTTTT
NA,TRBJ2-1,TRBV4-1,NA,CASSQRSVDSSYNEQFF,TGCGCCAGCAGCCAGAGGTCTGTAGACAGCTCCTACAATGAGCAGTTCTTC
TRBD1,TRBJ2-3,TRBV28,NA,CASSFGRGLETGF,TGTGCCAGCAGTTTTGGCAGGGGGCTTGAGACAGGTTTT
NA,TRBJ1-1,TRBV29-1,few,CSVERGIPMNTEAFF,TGCAGCGTTGAACGGGGGATACCCATGAACACTGAAGCTTTCTTT
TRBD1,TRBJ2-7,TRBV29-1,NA,CSVVWDSSYEQYF,TGCAGCGTTGTATGGGACAGCTCCTACGAGCAGTACTTC
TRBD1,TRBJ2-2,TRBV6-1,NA,CASSPGTENTGELFF,TGTGCCAGCAGTCCCGGGACAGAGAACACCGGGGAGCTGTTTTTT
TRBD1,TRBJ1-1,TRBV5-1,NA,CASSAGTGRVEAFF,TGCGCCAGCAGCGCGGGGACAGGGAGGGTTGAAGCTTTCTTT
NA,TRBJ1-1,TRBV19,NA,CASSMGGGTEAFF,TGTGCCAGTAGTATGGGCGGGGGCACTGAAGCTTTCTTT
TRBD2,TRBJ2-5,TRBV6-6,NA,CASSPRRTSAGETQYF,TGTGCCAGCAGTCCTCGTAGGACTAGCGCGGGGGAGACCCAGTACTTC
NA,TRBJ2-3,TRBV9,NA,CASSPEGVLTDTQYF,TGTGCCAGCAGCCCCGAGGGGGTCCTCACAGATACGCAGTATTTT
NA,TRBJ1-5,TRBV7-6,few,CASSSMAGSNQPQHF,TGTGCCAGCAGTTCGATGGCGGGTAGTAATCAGCCCCAGCATTTT
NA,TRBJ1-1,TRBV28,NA,CASSLVSRGKAFF,TGTGCCAGCAGTTTAGTCAGTAGGGGGAAAGCTTTCTTT
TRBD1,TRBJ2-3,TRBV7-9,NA,CASSQGETGSLYSADTQYF,TGTGCCAGCAGCCAGGGGGAGACAGGGAGTTTGTATAGCGCAGATACGCAGTATTTT
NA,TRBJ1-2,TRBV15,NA,CATSSDRRDYGYTF,TGTGCCACCAGCAGCGACAGAAGGGACTATGGCTACACCTTC
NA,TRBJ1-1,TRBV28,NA,CASSLGGQLNTEAFF,TGTGCCAGCAGTTTGGGTGGGCAATTGAACACTGAAGCTTTCTTT
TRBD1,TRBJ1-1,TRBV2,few,CASSFETGGEAFF,TGTGCCAGCAGTTTTGAAACAGGGGGCGAAGCTTTCTTT
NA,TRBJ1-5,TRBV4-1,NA,CASSQDETRNQPQHF,TGCGCCAGCAGCCAAGATGAAACGCGAAATCAGCCCCAGCATTTT
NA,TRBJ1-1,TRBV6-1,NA,CASSPRATEAFF,TGTGCCAGCAGTCCCCGAGCCACTGAAGCTTTCTTT
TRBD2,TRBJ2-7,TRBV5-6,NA,CASSSGTSKLSYEQYF,TGTGCCAGCAGCTCCGGGACTAGCAAATTAAGCTACGAGCAGTACTTC
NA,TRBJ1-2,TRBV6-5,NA,CASSFGQDYGYTF,TGTGCCAGCAGTTTTGGGCAGGACTATGGCTACACCTTC
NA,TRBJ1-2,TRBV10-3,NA,CAIRGDTEYGYTF,TGTGCCATCAGGGGGGACACGGAATATGGCTACACCTTC
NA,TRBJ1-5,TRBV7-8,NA,CASSLVAGARQPQHF,TGTGCCAGCAGCTTGGTGGCGGGGGCGCGTCAGCCCCAGCATTTT
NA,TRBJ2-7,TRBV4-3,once,CASSQTRTYEQYF,TGCGCCAGCAGCCAAACCCGGACTTACGAGCAGTACTTC
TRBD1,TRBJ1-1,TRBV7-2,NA,CASSLVPGQGAGNTEAFF,TGTGCCAGCAGCTTAGTCCCGGGACAGGGGGCGGGAAACACTGAAGCTTTCTTT
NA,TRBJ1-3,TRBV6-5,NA,CHCGACSGNTIYF,TGTCACTGCGGGGCGTGCTCTGGAAACACCATATATTTT
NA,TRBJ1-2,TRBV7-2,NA,CASSPRIELDYGYTF,TGTGCCAGCAGCCCCCGTATTGAACTGGACTATGGCTACACCTTC
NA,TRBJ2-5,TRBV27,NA,CASSSPSYGEETQYF,TGTGCCAGCAGTTCACCCTCTTATGGAGAAGAGACCCAGTACTTC
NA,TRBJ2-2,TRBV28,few,CASSRPQGKRELFF,TGTGCCAGCAGCCGACCTCAGGGTAAACGGGAGCTGTTTTTT
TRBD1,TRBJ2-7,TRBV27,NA,CASSLTLGTAYEQYF,TGTGCCAGCAGTTTAACCCTCGGGACAGCCTACGAGCAGTACTTC
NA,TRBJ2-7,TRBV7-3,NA,CASSLGGSAVYEQYF,TGTGCCAGCAGCTTAGGTGGTTCGGCGGTATACGAGCAGTACTTC
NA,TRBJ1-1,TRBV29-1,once,CSVDPAGTEAFF,TGCAGCGTGGACCCGGCGGGGACTGAAGCTTTCTTT
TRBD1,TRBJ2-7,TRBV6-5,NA,CASSDRGEGWEQYF,TGTGCCAGCAGCGACAGGGGAGAGGGATGGGAGCAGTACTTC
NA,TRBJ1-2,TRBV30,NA,CAWIGGYGYTF,TGTGCCTGGATCGGGGGCTATGGCTACACCTTC
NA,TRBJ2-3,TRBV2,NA,CASNGLRGIGVTDTQYF,TGTGCCAGCAACGGACTTCGGGGGATTGGTGTCACAGATACGCAGTATTTT
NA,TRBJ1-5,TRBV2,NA,CASSPLLDISNQPQHF,TGTGCCAGCAGTCCTCTACTGGACATTAGCAATCAGCCCCAGCATTTT
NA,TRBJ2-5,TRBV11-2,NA,CASSLDVSQETQYF,TGTGCCAGCAGCTTAGATGTCAGTCAGGAGACCCAGTACTTC